A selection of T cell receptor beta chains follows, all from one sample in a study of OX40 agonist ivuxolimab in advanced cancers. The method was immunoSEQ multiplex PCR; TCRdb's version includes in-frame clones alone and lacks a portion of them. This table has fewer than 100,000 clones, just over 85% appearing once. The sample was CD4+ or CD8+ T cells sorted from blood, taken in a trial of the OX40 agonist ivuxolimab. The receptors come from an adult with an advanced solid tumor such as melanoma, head and neck, liver or kidney cancer. Both conserved end residues are part of each CDR3. The D gene is left open where the match is weak. A row's size may be missing; if present it is once, few, many or a size class.

TRBV28	TRBJ2-7	NA	NA	CASSLGIEQYF
TRBV9	TRBJ2-3	NA	NA	CASSLPPGRTDTQYF
TRBV5-1	TRBJ1-2	NA	NA	CASSPDSYGYTF
TRBV10-3	TRBJ2-3	NA	TRBD2	CAISVAGGNTDTQYF
TRBV27	TRBJ1-6	NA	TRBD1	CASTLTTGMSPLHF
TRBV19	TRBJ2-2	NA	TRBD2	CASTRGLAGGGELFF
TRBV7-3	TRBJ2-1	NA	NA	CASQLNPGAEQFF
TRBV21-1	TRBJ2-7	NA	NA	CASSMDRFSSYEQYF
TRBV7-9	TRBJ2-3	NA	TRBD1	CASSIRQGGFPDTQYF
TRBV19	TRBJ1-4	NA	NA	CASSIAMGEAGLEKLFF
TRBV7-2	TRBJ1-5	once	NA	CASSPGLREPQHF
TRBV7-6	TRBJ1-3	NA	NA	CASSPLASFSGNTIYF
TRBV5-6	TRBJ2-3	once	TRBD2	CASKTGGPDTQYF
TRBV2	TRBJ1-1	NA	NA	CASSRETEAFF
TRBV2	TRBJ2-5	NA	NA	CASSVRGETQYF
TRBV11-2	TRBJ2-2	NA	TRBD1	CASSLETGGSSSLVFF
TRBV10-3	TRBJ1-4	NA	NA	CAIRSTDTNEKLFF
TRBV25-1	TRBJ2-7	NA	TRBD1	CASSDTTGTGIYEQYF
TRBV10-3	TRBJ1-1	NA	NA	CAISALRQAGRDVMNTEAFF
TRBV5-5	TRBJ2-3	NA	NA	CASSLAGADTQYF
TRBV5-1	TRBJ2-3	NA	TRBD1	CASSPIRDRTDTQYF
TRBV5-1	TRBJ2-7	NA	NA	CASSDPTGEQYF
TRBV29-1	TRBJ2-7	NA	NA	CSVEEKTAPYEQYF
TRBV5-5	TRBJ2-2	NA	TRBD1	CASSSLGQGNTGELFF
TRBV28	TRBJ1-5	NA	TRBD1	CASSFHPMGQARNQPQHF
TRBV6-6	TRBJ1-3	NA	NA	CASSLQALSGNTIYF
TRBV6-1	TRBJ2-5	NA	NA	CASSAAVPGETQYF
TRBV4-2	TRBJ2-3	NA	TRBD1	CASSHQGQPRSTDTQYF
TRBV7-2	TRBJ1-1	NA	NA	CASSSVGRDTEAFF
TRBV7-6	TRBJ2-1	NA	NA	CASSLETPSTFYDEQFF
TRBV5-8	TRBJ2-2	NA	NA	CASSSGASYTGELFF
TRBV15	TRBJ2-3	NA	NA	CATSRVALGSTDTQYF
TRBV28	TRBJ1-5	NA	TRBD1	CASSSGQGRQPQHF
TRBV7-9	TRBJ1-1	few	NA	CASSLMTQGEAFF
TRBV2	TRBJ2-3	NA	NA	CASAWLGGPTDTQYF
TRBV6-1	TRBJ1-6	NA	NA	CASGSGERSPLHF
TRBV10-3	TRBJ1-1	NA	NA	CAIRGDLGRGTEAFF
TRBV7-3	TRBJ2-1	few	TRBD1	CASSDRDRGYNEQFF
TRBV10-3	TRBJ2-2	NA	TRBD1	CATNRDRPTNTGELFF
TRBV7-3	TRBJ1-4	NA	TRBD1	CASSLGTGGGNEKLFF
TRBV2	TRBJ1-1	NA	NA	CASSRGATRAEAFF
TRBV9	TRBJ1-2	NA	NA	CASSIQGYGYTF
TRBV10-3	TRBJ1-6	NA	NA	CAISGSLNSPLHF
TRBV5-8	TRBJ2-3	NA	NA	CASRLRRSTSDTQYF
TRBV29-1	TRBJ2-7	NA	TRBD2	CSVDTGGLGEQYF